The 17 T cell receptor beta chains given below trace back to one sample, sequenced in a study of blood T cell repertoires in COVID-19. Only in-frame clones appear in the TCRdb table, and some are missing; sequencing was by immunoSEQ multiplex PCR. The data contain roughly 280,000 clones, 88% of them seen just once; the ten biggest clones take up about 3%. The sequenced sample consisted of PBMCs or T cells enriched from blood (not recorded which). The receptors originated from a woman between 50 and 59 years old who had recovered from COVID-19.

The table lists this clone with a count of one. V gene TRBV28 combines with J gene TRBJ2-7; TRBD2 matches at 9 bases. Unmatched junction bases numbered 6, after V lost 9 bases and J lost 3 bases. The V gene's germline CDR1 is MDHEN and CDR2 SYDVKM. The CDR3 totals 13 residues. The CDR3 spells CASAGGGLYEQYF. Written as DNA, the CDR3 is TGTGCCAGTGCGGGAGGGGGCCTCTACGAGCAGTACTTC.

The genes are TRBV7-2 and TRBJ1-6; D remains unclear. The V gene lost 5 bases and the J gene lost 9 bases, with 14 bases spanning the gap. The V gene's germline CDR1 is SGHTA and CDR2 FQGNSA. This CDR3 has 14 amino acids. CDR3 sequence: CASSTGVSSSPLHF. Written as DNA, the CDR3 is TGTGCCAGCAGCACCGGGGTTAGCTCTTCACCCCTCCACTTT.

This chain uses TRBV28 with TRBJ2-1, with TRBD2 identical over 9 bases. The junction had 6 bases not matched to a gene; V was cut back by 1 base and J by 11 bases. The CDR3 is 14 residues long. Germline V gene sequence: CDR1 MDHEN, CDR2 SYDVKM. CDR3 in amino acids: CASSLSLAGPKQFF. Written as DNA, the CDR3 is TGTGCCAGCAGTTTATCCCTAGCGGGGCCCAAGCAGTTCTTC.

The chain combines TRBV19 with TRBJ2-1; the match to TRBD2 covers 15 bases. Germline V gene data show CDR1 as LNHDA and CDR2 as SQIVND (reference sequence). Unmatched junction bases numbered 11, after V lost 4 bases and J lost 1 base. The CDR3 consists of 20 residues. The chain's CDR3 is CASSNRNGTSGRLSYNEQFF. The DNA of the CDR3 is TGTGCCAGTAGTAACCGAAACGGGACTAGCGGGAGGCTTTCCTACAATGAGCAGTTCTTC.

The rearrangement joins TRBV7-3 to TRBJ2-1; D not resolved. V lost 5 bases and J lost 5, with 7 bases in between. The CDR3 has 12 amino acids. Germline CDR1 reads SGHTA; CDR2 reads FQGTGA. CDR3: CASSRYHNEQFF. DNA for the CDR3: TGTGCCAGCAGCCGGTACCACAATGAGCAGTTCTTC.

The V gene is TRBV6-2 or TRBV6-3, the J gene TRBJ1-1, with D unclear. The CDR3 length is 13 residues. Trimming pared 4 bases from V and 2 bases from J, leaving 8 bases between. Germline-derived CDR1 and CDR2 are MNHEY and SVGEGT. The CDR3 spells CASSSAGNTEAFF. CDR3 nucleotide sequence: TGTGCCAGCAGTTCGGCGGGCAACACTGAAGCTTTCTTT.

The genes are TRBV6-5 and TRBJ1-2, with D possibly matching TRBD1 (5 bases). V lost 7 bases, J lost 8 bases, and 17 bases lay in between. This CDR3 region has 13 residues. From germline, CDR1 is MNHEY and CDR2 SVGAGI. The chain's CDR3 is CASKEEGPGGYTF. The CDR3 bases are TGTGCCAGCAAGGAGGAGGGGCCCGGAGGCTACACCTTC.

The V call is TRBV7-2, the J call TRBJ1-6; D call uncertain. The germline CDR1 and CDR2 sequences are SGHTA and FQGNSA. V shed 0 bases and J shed 0 bases, with 18 bases lying between them. The CDR3 has 20 residues. In DNA form, the CDR3 reads TGTGCCAGCAGCTTAGCGACGTTGGGTGAGGATCGCTCCTATAATTCACCCCTCCACTTT. Its protein product is CASSLATLGEDRSYNSPLHF.

The chain employs TRBV7-6 and TRBJ1-3; D call uncertain. The CDR3 loop spans 16 amino acids. Trimming removed 4 bases from V and 0 bases from J, with 13 bases in between. Germline assignment: CDR1 SGHVS and CDR2 FNYEAQ. The CDR3 DNA follows: TGTGCCAGCAGCTCCGGACTCCCCAGCTCTGGAAACACCATATATTTT. This gives the protein CASSSGLPSSGNTIYF.

This chain links TRBV7-8 with TRBJ1-2; 8 positions agree with TRBD1. Germline CDR1 is SGHVS and CDR2 is FQNEAQ. The V segment lost 3 bases and the J segment 8 bases; nucleotides outside the gene matches: 5. This CDR3 is 13 amino acids long. CDR3 sequence reads: CASSFGQGLGYTF. DNA of the CDR3: TGTGCCAGCAGCTTCGGACAGGGCTTGGGCTACACCTTC.

CDR3 in amino acids: CSVGGQNYGYTF. Here the CDR3 DNA reads TGCAGCGTTGGTGGACAGAACTATGGCTACACCTTC. The rearrangement uses TRBV29-1 and TRBJ1-2, with D maybe TRBD1 (6 bases). Trimming took 4 bases from V and 2 from J, leaving 8 bases between them. CDR1 is SQVTM, CDR2 ANQGSEA, per germline. The CDR3 consists of 12 residues.

This chain links TRBV6-5 with TRBJ2-3; TRBD2 matches 10 bases. V lost 6 bases, J lost 2 bases, and 5 bases stayed unmatched. Germline CDR1 MNHEY, CDR2 SVGAGI. The CDR3 consists of 15 residues. CDR3 region: CASSPGLAATDTQYF. Here the CDR3 DNA reads TGTGCCAGCAGCCCCGGACTAGCGGCCACAGATACGCAGTATTTT.

This clone is a singleton in its sample. This chain connects TRBV6-2 or TRBV6-3 to TRBJ2-5; 10 bases line up with TRBD1. Germline CDR1 and CDR2: MNHEY and SVGEGT. V lost 2 bases to trimming and J lost 3 bases; unmatched junction nucleotides: 3. This CDR3 comprises 15 residues. For the CDR3, the DNA is TGTGCCAGCAGTTACGAAGGGACAGGGGAAGAGACCCAGTACTTC. Amino acid sequence: CASSYEGTGEETQYF.

V is TRBV14 and J is TRBJ2-2, with D possibly matching TRBD1 (5 bases). CDR3 length equals 14 residues. V was pared by 7 bases and J by 2 bases, with 11 bases between. Per the germline V gene, CDR1 is SGHDN and CDR2 is FVKESK. The CDR3 loop is CASKIGANTGELFF. CDR3 in DNA: TGTGCCAGCAAAATAGGGGCAAACACCGGGGAGCTGTTTTTT.

The rearrangement links TRBV29-1 to TRBJ1-2; 9 bases are a match to TRBD1. CDR1 is SQVTM and CDR2 is ANQGSEA in the germline V gene. The length of the CDR3 is 13 residues. V lost 5 bases, J lost 5 bases, and 6 bases stayed unmatched. The CDR3 region has the DNA TGCAGCGTTCATCCAGGACAGGGGTATGGCTACACCTTC. Residues: CSVHPGQGYGYTF.

The chain combines TRBV19 with TRBJ2-5; tentatively, D is TRBD2 (6 bases). The CDR3 extends over 15 amino acids. The V end was cut by 2 bases, the J end by 3 bases, with 13 bases between. Germline CDR1 and CDR2: LNHDA and SQIVND (reference sequence). CDR3 residues: CASSIWQGGEETQYF. Written as DNA, the CDR3 is TGTGCCAGTAGTATATGGCAGGGAGGAGAAGAGACCCAGTACTTC.

This clone was seen a handful of times. This chain joins TRBV3-1 (or the pseudogene TRBV3-2) and TRBJ1-2; the match to TRBD1 covers 8 bases. The CDR3 covers 14 residues. Germline V gives CDR1 LGHDT, CDR2 YNNKEL (reference sequence). With 4 bases clipped from V and 7 bases from J, the junction kept 8 bases outside the gene matches. In nucleotides, the CDR3 is TGTGCCAGCAGCCTAACGGACAGGGCGGGTGGCTACACCTTC. This gives the protein CASSLTDRAGGYTF.